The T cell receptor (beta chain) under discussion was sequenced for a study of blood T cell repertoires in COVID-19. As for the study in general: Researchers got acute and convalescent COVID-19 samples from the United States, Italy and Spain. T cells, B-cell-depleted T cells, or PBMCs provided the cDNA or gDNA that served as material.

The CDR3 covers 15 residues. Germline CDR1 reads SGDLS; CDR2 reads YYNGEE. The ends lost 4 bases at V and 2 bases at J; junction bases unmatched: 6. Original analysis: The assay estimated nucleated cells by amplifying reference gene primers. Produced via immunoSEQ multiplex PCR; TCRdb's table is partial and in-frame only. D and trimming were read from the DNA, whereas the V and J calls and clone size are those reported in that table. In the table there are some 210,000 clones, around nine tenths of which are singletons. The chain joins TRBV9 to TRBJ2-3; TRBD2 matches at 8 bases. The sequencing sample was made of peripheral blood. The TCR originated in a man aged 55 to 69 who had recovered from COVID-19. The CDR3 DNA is TGTGCCAGCAGCTTTAGCGGGGACTTCACAGATACGCAGTATTTT. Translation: CASSFSGDFTDTQYF.